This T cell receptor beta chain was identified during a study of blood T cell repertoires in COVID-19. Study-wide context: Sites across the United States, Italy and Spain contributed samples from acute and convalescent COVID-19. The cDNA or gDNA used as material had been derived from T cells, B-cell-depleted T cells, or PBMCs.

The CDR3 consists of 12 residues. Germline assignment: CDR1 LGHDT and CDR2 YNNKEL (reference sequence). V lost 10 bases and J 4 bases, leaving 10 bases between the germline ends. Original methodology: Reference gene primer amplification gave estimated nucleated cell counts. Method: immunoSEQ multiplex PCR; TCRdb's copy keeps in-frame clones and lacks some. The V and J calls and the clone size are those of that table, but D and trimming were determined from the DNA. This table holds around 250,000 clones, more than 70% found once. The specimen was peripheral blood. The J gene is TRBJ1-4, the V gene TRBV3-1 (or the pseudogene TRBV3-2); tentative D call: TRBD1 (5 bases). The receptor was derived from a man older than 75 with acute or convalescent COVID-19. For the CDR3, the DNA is TGTGCCACCCAGGGTTATAATGAAAAACTGTTTTTT. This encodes CATQGYNEKLFF.